The 24 T cell receptor beta chains below come from one sample, sequenced in a study of glioma-infiltrating T cells after dendritic cell vaccination. TCRdb keeps only in-frame clones here, not all; method: immunoSEQ multiplex PCR. Of roughly 82,000 clones in the sample, approximately 90% were seen once. Sample: blood, taken before dendritic cell vaccination. Receptor source: a human donor with glioblastoma.

Comments on this clone: In the same sample, other DNA sequences code for this CDR3. The CDR3 spells CASSLGGEYNEQFF. The DNA for the CDR3 is TGCGCCAGCAGCTTGGGGGGAGAATACAATGAGCAGTTCTTC. J is TRBJ2-1 and V is TRBV5-1; perhaps TRBD2 as D (5 bases). The CDR3 runs to 14 residues. Trimming removed 0 bases from V and 4 bases from J, with 8 bases in between. Per germline, CDR1 SGHRS and CDR2 YFSETQ.

The V and J genes are TRBV5-1 and TRBJ2-1; no firm D call. From germline, CDR1 is SGHRS and CDR2 YFSETQ. V gave up 2 bases and J gave up 5 bases, with 8 bases separating them. The CDR3 has 13 residues. The CDR3 sequence is CASSLQLDNEQFF. CDR3 coding DNA: TGCGCCAGCAGCTTACAGCTTGACAATGAGCAGTTCTTC.

The chain recombines TRBV5-6 with TRBJ2-5; TRBD2 agrees at 11 bases. CDR1 SGHDT and CDR2 YYEEEE come from the germline V gene. The V segment lost 4 bases and the J segment 4 bases; nucleotides outside the gene matches: 9. The CDR3 consists of 16 residues. CDR3 sequence: CASSIMTSGVGETQYF. In nucleotides, the CDR3 is TGTGCCAGCAGCATTATGACTAGCGGGGTAGGAGAGACCCAGTACTTC.

This clone was counted only a few times. J is TRBJ1-6 and V is TRBV30, with D possibly being TRBD1 (5 bases). Germline loops: CDR1 GTSNPN, CDR2 SVGIG (reference sequence). The CDR3 contains 15 residues. Deletions cut 0 bases from V and 8 bases from J, with 14 bases between. The CDR3 is CAWSVGARPDSPLHF. CDR3 DNA sequence: TGTGCCTGGAGTGTAGGGGCCAGACCCGATTCACCCCTCCACTTT.

Concerning this clone itself: One end of the junction varies from germline; a read error may be responsible. V is TRBV7-7 and J is TRBJ2-5; 10 bases are a match to TRBD2. The CDR3 totals 15 residues. CDR1 and CDR2 (germline): SSHAT, FNYEAQ (reference sequence). The DNA of the CDR3 is TGTGCTAGCAGCTTAGCTAGCGGGGGCCGGTGGGCCCAGTACTTC. Protein sequence: CASSLASGGRWAQYF.

The chain couples TRBV6-1 to TRBJ1-6; no reliable D call. V was shortened by 7 bases and J by 8 bases, with 15 bases between the two germline ends. The germline CDR1 and CDR2 sequences are MNHNS and SASEGT. CDR3 length: 14 residues. DNA of the CDR3: TGTGCCAGCATGGCAGCGCTCACTCATTCACCCCTCCACTTT. Protein: CASMAALTHSPLHF.

This clone came up a few times. The chain carries TRBV2 and TRBJ2-7; 12 nucleotides match TRBD1. Germline values: CDR1 SNHLY, CDR2 FYNNEI. V gave up 6 bases and J gave up 5 bases; unmatched junction bases: 8. The CDR3 has 15 residues. Here the CDR3 DNA reads TGTGCCAGCAGGGGGGTGGGACAGGGGGCTGACGAGCAGTACTTC. It specifies CASRGVGQGADEQYF.

The rearrangement uses TRBV18 and TRBJ2-2; D might be TRBD2 (5 bases). Germline CDR1 is KGHSH and CDR2 is LQKENI. The V gene lost 6 bases and the J gene lost 2 bases, with 13 bases spanning the gap. The CDR3 sequence is 15 residues long. For the CDR3, the DNA is TGTGCCAGCTCTTCTTGGACTGTTAACACCGGGGAGCTGTTTTTT. Protein product: CASSSWTVNTGELFF.

This clone was seen only once. CDR3 nucleotide sequence: TGTGCCAGTAGTGCAGGGACAGGGAACAACTATGGCTACACCTTC. The encoded protein is CASSAGTGNNYGYTF. The chain carries TRBV19 and TRBJ1-2, with 9 bases lining up with TRBD1. The trim removed 5 bases at V and 2 bases at J, leaving 6 bases unmatched. The V gene's germline CDR1 is LNHDA and CDR2 SQIVND (reference sequence). The CDR3 is 15 amino acids. The whole variable domain, filled in from reference TRBV19 and TRBJ1-2, reads DGGITQSPKYLFRKEGQNVTLSCEQNLNHDAMYWYRQDPGQGLRLIYYSQIVNDFQKGDIAEGYSVSREKKESFPLTVTSAQKNPTAFYLCASSAGTGNNYGYTFGSGTRLTVV.

The chain employs TRBV9 and TRBJ2-6; D call uncertain. V was trimmed by 3 bases and J by 0 bases, leaving 4 bases between them. CDR3 length equals 14 residues. Germline loops: CDR1 SGDLS, CDR2 YYNGEE. The CDR3 DNA is TGTGCCAGCAGCGGACACTCTGGGGCCAACGTCCTGACTTTC. Its translation: CASSGHSGANVLTF.

To note about this clone: A read error may account for a junction end that differs from germline. This chain connects TRBV28 to TRBJ1-4; D gene uncertain. Per the germline V gene, CDR1 is MDHEN and CDR2 is SYDVKM. The CDR3 contains 13 residues. The CDR3 DNA sequence: TGTGCCAGCAGTTTCTTCAGCGGTGAAAAGCTGTTTTTT. This sequence encodes CASSFFSGEKLFF.

This chain joins TRBV10-3 and TRBJ2-2; D is uncertain. Germline values: CDR1 ENHRY, CDR2 SYGVKD. V dropped 0 bases and J dropped 0 bases, with 8 bases sitting between them. CDR3 length: 16 residues. CDR3 nucleotides: TGTGCCATCAGTGAGTCGGCGGCACCGAACACCGGGGAGCTGTTTTTT. Its translation: CAISESAAPNTGELFF.

The chain joins TRBV7-9 to TRBJ2-3; D gene uncertain. CDR3 size: 14 residues. V was clipped by 8 bases and J by 4 bases, with 16 bases between them. Germline V gene data show CDR1 as SEHNR and CDR2 as FQNEAQ (reference sequence). CDR3 sequence (DNA): TGTGCCAGCGGCGTTTCGGGTCTGGCAGATACGCAGTATTTT. Its translation: CASGVSGLADTQYF.

Only a few counts were recorded for this clone. J is TRBJ2-3 and V is TRBV19, with TRBD2 identical over 7 bases. J gave up 0 bases and V 7 bases, and 7 bases lay outside the gene matches. Germline assignment: CDR1 LNHDA and CDR2 SQIVND (reference sequence). The CDR3 is 15 residues long. The CDR3 loop reads CASTASGLSTDTQYF. DNA for the CDR3: TGTGCCAGTACCGCTAGCGGACTAAGCACAGATACGCAGTATTTT.

The chain recombines TRBV6-1 with TRBJ1-3, with 7 positions matching TRBD1. This CDR3 contains 15 residues. From germline, CDR1 is MNHNS and CDR2 SASEGT. The trim removed 4 bases at V and 2 bases at J, leaving 5 bases unmatched. For the CDR3, the DNA is TGTGCCAGCAGTGTTCCGGGGACAGCTGGAAACACCATATATTTT. Protein sequence: CASSVPGTAGNTIYF.

The V gene is TRBV19, the J gene TRBJ2-7; tentatively, D is TRBD1 (5 bases). V shed 6 bases and J shed 1 base, with 13 bases lying between them. CDR1 is LNHDA and CDR2 is SQIVND in the germline V gene (reference sequence). The CDR3 is 14 residues long. CDR3 region: CASSPTETSYEQYF. In DNA, the CDR3 is TGTGCCAGTAGCCCGACAGAAACTTCCTACGAGCAGTACTTC.

The rearrangement links TRBV6-1 to TRBJ2-5; TRBD1 is a possible D gene (5 bases). The J call is doubtful: the DNA matches TRBJ2-7 better. The CDR3 has 15 residues. From germline, CDR1 is MNHNS and CDR2 SASEGT. This chain's CDR3 is CASPLAARVIYEQYF. In DNA form, the CDR3 reads TGTGCCAGCCCACTGGCCGCCAGGGTAATCTACGAGCAGTACTTC.

To note about this clone: Germline is not matched at one junction end, which may reflect a read error. V and J are TRBV7-7 and TRBJ2-3; D uncertain. This CDR3 contains 15 residues. Germline CDR1 reads SSHAT; CDR2 reads FNYEAQ (reference sequence). Here the CDR3 reads CASSLGNSNADTQYF. The CDR3 DNA follows: TGTGCTAGCAGCTTAGGAAATAGTAACGCAGATACGCAGTATTTT. The variable domain in full, completed from reference TRBV7-7 and TRBJ2-3, reads GAGVSQSPRYKVTKRGQDVTLRCDPISSHATLYWYQQALGQGPEFLTYFNYEAQPDKSGLPSDRFSAERPEGSISTLTIQRTEQRDSAMYRCASSLGNSNADTQYFGPGTRLTVL.

CDR3 residues: CASSVPDRTAEQYF. For the CDR3, the DNA is TGCGCCAGCAGCGTTCCGGACAGGACGGCCGAGCAGTACTTC. The chain is built from TRBV5-1 and TRBJ2-7; TRBD1 aligns across 7 bases. The V and J ends lost 4 bases and 6 bases, in that order; junction bases with no gene match: 10. Per germline, CDR1 SGHRS and CDR2 YFSETQ. The CDR3 runs 14 residues. The entire variable domain, with the rest obtained from reference TRBV5-1 and TRBJ2-7, is as follows: KAGVTQTPRYLIKTRGQQVTLSCSPISGHRSVSWYQQTPGQGLQFLFEYFSETQRNKGNFPGRFSGRQFSNSRSEMNVSTLELGDSALYLCASSVPDRTAEQYFGPGTRLTVT.

A remark on this clone: An end of the junction does not agree with germline; a read error may underlie this. This rearrangement joins TRBV7-7 to TRBJ2-2; the D gene is possibly TRBD2 (5 bases). The CDR3 length is 13 residues. Germline values: CDR1 SSHAT, CDR2 FNYEAQ (reference sequence). The CDR3 nucleotides are TGTGCTAGCAGATTAGGGAGTACCGGGGAGCTGTTTTTT. Its protein is CASRLGSTGELFF.

The chain combines TRBV15 with TRBJ1-2, with D possibly being TRBD1 (6 bases). The V gene lost 5 bases and the J gene lost 2 bases, with 9 bases spanning the gap. Germline CDR1 LNHNV, CDR2 YYDKDF (reference sequence). CDR3 length: 13 amino acids. The CDR3: CATSPDRNYGYTF. As DNA, the CDR3 is TGTGCCACCAGCCCCGACAGGAACTATGGCTACACCTTC.

To note about this clone: Its ends do not fully match the called genes, so a read error is possible. Other DNA sequences of this sample code for an identical CDR3. The genes are TRBV10-3 and TRBJ1-6; 11 bases are shared with TRBD1. Germline-derived CDR1 and CDR2 are ENHRY and SYGVKD. The CDR3 extends over 16 amino acids. The CDR3 nucleotides are TGTGCCATCAGCGGACAGGGGGCGGGAGGTAATTCCCCCCTCCACTTT. Protein product: CAISGQGAGGNSPLHF.

This chain connects TRBV15 to TRBJ2-3, with a weak D call TRBD1 (5 bases). The ends were cut back, 2 bases at V and 5 bases at J, with 5 bases in the middle. Germline values: CDR1 LNHNV, CDR2 YYDKDF (reference sequence). The CDR3 runs to 12 residues. The CDR3 sequence: CATSRQGDTQYF. The CDR3 nucleotides read TGTGCCACCAGCAGACAGGGAGATACGCAGTATTTT.

This clone was seen once. The chain has TRBV5-1 and TRBJ2-1; 8 bases fit TRBD1. The germline CDR1 and CDR2 sequences are SGHRS and YFSETQ. V trimming: 1 base; J trimming: 7 bases; junction bases outside the gene matches: 7. The CDR3 runs to 15 residues. CDR3 residues: CASSLKGQDNNEQFF. Written as DNA, the CDR3 is TGCGCCAGCAGCTTGAAGGGACAGGATAATAATGAGCAGTTCTTC. The full variable domain, with the rest looked up from reference TRBV5-1 and TRBJ2-1, is KAGVTQTPRYLIKTRGQQVTLSCSPISGHRSVSWYQQTPGQGLQFLFEYFSETQRNKGNFPGRFSGRQFSNSRSEMNVSTLELGDSALYLCASSLKGQDNNEQFFGPGTRLTVL.